Below are 12 T cell receptor beta chains sequenced from a single sample in a study of breast tumors, draining lymph nodes, adjacent tissues. Via MiXCR, TCRdb re-called the multiplex PCR reads, giving one row per CDR3 protein. The top ten hold 1% to 1.5% of the sample, which has approximately 100,000 distinct CDR3 sequences, around 20% seen once. The lymph nodes were axillary draining lymph nodes from breast cancer patients. The sample comprised axillary lymph node tissue. These receptors all come from a female donor with breast cancer. Some clones in this sample may be carry-over from other donors' samples.

The chain employs TRBV28 and TRBJ2-3; perhaps TRBD2 as D (5 bases). Per germline, CDR1 MDHEN and CDR2 SYDVKM. The CDR3 is 18 residues long. The ends were cut back, 3 bases at V and 4 bases at J, with 23 bases in the middle. In DNA form, the CDR3 reads TGTGCCAGCAGTTTCTCTTGGGCGGAGATTGTGGGAGCAGATACGCAGTATTTT. This encodes CASSFSWAEIVGADTQYF.

This clonotype has ten or more counts. The chain is built from TRBV7-2 and TRBJ2-5; a possible D gene is TRBD2 (5 bases). The V gene's germline CDR1 is SGHTA and CDR2 FQGNSA. This CDR3 spans 13 amino acids. V shed 6 bases and J shed 4 bases, with 12 bases lying between them. DNA for the CDR3: TGTGCCAGCAGTCGTAGCGCAGGAGAGACCCAGTACTTC. It translates to CASSRSAGETQYF.

This clonotype was observed many times. This chain joins TRBV2 and TRBJ2-7; the match to TRBD1 covers 8 bases. Germline V gene sequence: CDR1 SNHLY, CDR2 FYNNEI. Trimming took 5 bases from V and 7 from J; bases not matched to a gene: 7. The CDR3 is 13 residues long. The CDR3 region is CASSRGQGREQYF. The DNA for the CDR3 is TGTGCCAGCAGTCGCGGACAGGGAAGAGAGCAGTACTTC.

This clonotype was observed many times. The chain has TRBV6-5 and TRBJ2-5; 7 positions agree with TRBD2. Per the germline V gene, CDR1 is MNHEY and CDR2 is SVGAGI. Germline trimming cut 6 bases from V and 1 base from J; bases unmatched to any gene: 5. The CDR3 loop spans 14 amino acids. CDR3 sequence: CASRPAGPQETQYF. CDR3 DNA: TGTGCCAGCAGACCAGCGGGACCCCAAGAGACCCAGTACTTC.

As for this clonotype: This could be a read error, since a much larger clone is one nucleotide away. This chain joins TRBV20-1 and TRBJ1-2; TRBD1 is a possible D gene (6 bases). Germline CDR1 DFQATT, CDR2 SNEGSKA (reference sequence). The CDR3 is made up of 11 amino acids. CDR3 in amino acids: CSAISVGGCTF. CDR3 nucleotide sequence: TGCAGTGCTATTTCTGTGGGGGGCTGCACCTTC.

The chain recombines TRBV30 with TRBJ2-3; 14 bases line up with TRBD2. The CDR3 is 13 amino acids. Germline trimming cut 6 bases from V and 6 bases from J; bases unmatched to any gene: 2. From germline, CDR1 is GTSNPN and CDR2 SVGIG (reference sequence). The CDR3 reads CACRLAGGDTQYF. The DNA of the CDR3 is TGTGCCTGCCGACTAGCGGGGGGGGATACGCAGTATTTT.

This clonotype was counted a few times. A read error may produce the germline difference seen at one junction end. The chain combines TRBV5-4 with TRBJ2-7; D gene uncertain. Per the germline V gene, CDR1 is SGHNT and CDR2 is YYREEE (reference sequence). The CDR3 totals 11 residues. For the CDR3, the DNA is TGTGTCAGCAGCTTGGGTCCCGAGCAGTACTTC. The encoded protein is CVSSLGPEQYF. The full variable domain, in which reference TRBV5-4 and TRBJ2-7 provide the parts outside the CDR3, is ETGVTQSPTHLIKTRGQQVTLRCSSQSGHNTVSWYQQALGQGPQFIFQYYREEENGRGNFPPRFSGLQFPNYSSELNVNALELDDSALYLCVSSLGPEQYFGPGTRLTVT.

The rearrangement uses TRBV7-2 and TRBJ1-1; a possible D gene is TRBD1 (5 bases). Per the germline V gene, CDR1 is SGHTA and CDR2 is FQGNSA. Trimming left V 5 bases short and J 0 bases short, with 7 bases between. This CDR3 comprises 13 residues. The CDR3 DNA reads as TGTGCCAGCAGCCTGACAGTGAACACTGAAGCTTTCTTT. As protein: CASSLTVNTEAFF.

This clonotype appeared many times. The J gene is TRBJ2-1, the V gene TRBV6-6; 11 positions match TRBD1. This CDR3 has 14 residues. V gave up 6 bases and J gave up 6 bases; unmatched junction bases: 4. CDR1 and CDR2 (germline): MNHNY, SVGAGI (reference sequence). CDR3 amino acids: CASRPGTGGNEQFF. Here the CDR3 DNA reads TGTGCCAGCAGACCCGGGACAGGGGGCAATGAGCAGTTCTTC.

With regard to this clonotype: Lacking the conserved final phenylalanine or tryptophan, this CDR3 likely reflects a read error. CDR3 DNA: TGCAGCGTTGCGACAGGGGCCGAGAACACCGGGGAGCTGTTTCTT. Encoded protein: CSVATGAENTGELFL. The genes are TRBV29-1 and TRBJ2-2, with 8 bases fitting TRBD1. In germline, CDR1 is SQVTM, CDR2 ANQGSEA. The CDR3 has 15 amino acids. The V and J ends lost 4 bases and 1 base, in that order; junction bases with no gene match: 5.

To note about this clonotype: One base away lies a much larger clone, so this may be a sequencing read error. The chain combines TRBV3-1 with TRBJ2-7; D unclear. The germline V gene encodes CDR1 LGHDT and CDR2 YNNKEL (reference sequence). With 2 bases removed from V and 4 bases from J, the gap between germline ends came to 6 bases. The CDR3 consists of 12 residues. The chain's CDR3 is CASSQTKYEQYF. CDR3 in DNA: TGTGCCAGCAGCCAAACGAAATACGAGCAGTACTTC.

This clonotype appeared many times. The genes are TRBV4-1 and TRBJ1-2; 8 bases match TRBD1. CDR1 and CDR2 (germline): MGHRA, YSYEKL. CDR3 length: 13 amino acids. J lost 6 bases, V lost 4 bases, and 4 bases had no gene match. CDR3 bases: TGCGCCAGCAGCCCTCGGACAGGGCATGGCTACACCTTC. It translates to CASSPRTGHGYTF.